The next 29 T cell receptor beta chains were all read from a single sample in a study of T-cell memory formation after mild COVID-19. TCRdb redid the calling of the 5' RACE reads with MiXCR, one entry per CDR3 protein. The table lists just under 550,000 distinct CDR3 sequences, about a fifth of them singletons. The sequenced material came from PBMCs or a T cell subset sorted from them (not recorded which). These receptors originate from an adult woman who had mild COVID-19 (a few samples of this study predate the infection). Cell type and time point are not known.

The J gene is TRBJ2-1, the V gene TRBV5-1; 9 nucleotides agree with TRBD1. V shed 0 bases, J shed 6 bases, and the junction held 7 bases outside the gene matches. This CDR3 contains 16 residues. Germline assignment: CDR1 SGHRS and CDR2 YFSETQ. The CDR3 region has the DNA TGCGCCAGCAGCTTGGTAGCCGGGACAGGGTCCAATGAGCAGTTCTTC. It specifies CASSLVAGTGSNEQFF.

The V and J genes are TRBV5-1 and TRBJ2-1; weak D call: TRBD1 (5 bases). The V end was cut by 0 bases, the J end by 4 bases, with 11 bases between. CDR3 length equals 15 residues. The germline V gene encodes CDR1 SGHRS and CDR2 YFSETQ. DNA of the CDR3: TGCGCCAGCAGCTTGGTACAGGATCGTTACAATGAGCAGTTCTTC. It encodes CASSLVQDRYNEQFF.

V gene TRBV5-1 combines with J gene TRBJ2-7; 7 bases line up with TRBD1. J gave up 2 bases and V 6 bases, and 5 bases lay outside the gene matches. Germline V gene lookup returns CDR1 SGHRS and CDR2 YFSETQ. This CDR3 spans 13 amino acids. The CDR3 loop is CASTDQGAYEQYF. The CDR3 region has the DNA TGCGCCAGCACCGACCAGGGGGCCTACGAGCAGTACTTC.

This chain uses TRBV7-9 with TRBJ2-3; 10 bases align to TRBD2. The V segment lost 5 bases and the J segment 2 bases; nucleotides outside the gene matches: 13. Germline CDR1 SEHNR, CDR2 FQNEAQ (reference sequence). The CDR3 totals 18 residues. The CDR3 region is CASSPPRASGGHTDTQYF. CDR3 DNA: TGTGCCAGCAGCCCCCCAAGGGCTAGCGGGGGACACACAGATACGCAGTATTTT.

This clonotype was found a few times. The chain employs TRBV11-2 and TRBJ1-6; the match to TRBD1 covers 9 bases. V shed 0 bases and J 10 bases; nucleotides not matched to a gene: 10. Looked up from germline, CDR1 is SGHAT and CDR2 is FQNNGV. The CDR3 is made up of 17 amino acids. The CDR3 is CASSLDRMNRGQSPLHF. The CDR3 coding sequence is TGTGCCAGCAGCTTAGATAGGATGAACAGGGGGCAGTCACCCCTCCACTTT.

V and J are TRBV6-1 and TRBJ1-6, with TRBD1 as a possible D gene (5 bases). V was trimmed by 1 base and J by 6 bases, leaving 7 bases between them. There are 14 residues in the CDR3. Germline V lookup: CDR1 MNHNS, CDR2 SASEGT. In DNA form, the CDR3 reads TGTGCCAGCAGTGAAGACAGGATTAATTCACCCCTCCACTTT. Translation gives CASSEDRINSPLHF.

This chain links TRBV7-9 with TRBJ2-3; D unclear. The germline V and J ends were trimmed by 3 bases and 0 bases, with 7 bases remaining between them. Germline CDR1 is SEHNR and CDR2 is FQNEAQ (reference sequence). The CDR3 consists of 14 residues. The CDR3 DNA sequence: TGTGCCAGCAGCTTTATGGGGAGCACAGATACGCAGTATTTT. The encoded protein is CASSFMGSTDTQYF.

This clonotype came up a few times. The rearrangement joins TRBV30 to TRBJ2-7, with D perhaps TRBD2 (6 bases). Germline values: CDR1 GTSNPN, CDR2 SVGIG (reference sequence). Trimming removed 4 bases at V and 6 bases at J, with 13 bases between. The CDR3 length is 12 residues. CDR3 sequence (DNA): TGTGCCTGGAAGGGCGGGGTGAGCGAGCAGTACTTC. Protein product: CAWKGGVSEQYF.

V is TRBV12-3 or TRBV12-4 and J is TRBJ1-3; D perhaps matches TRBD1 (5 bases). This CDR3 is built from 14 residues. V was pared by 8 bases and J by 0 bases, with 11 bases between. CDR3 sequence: CASLGTSSGNTIYF. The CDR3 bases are TGTGCCAGCTTAGGGACCTCCTCTGGAAACACCATATATTTT.

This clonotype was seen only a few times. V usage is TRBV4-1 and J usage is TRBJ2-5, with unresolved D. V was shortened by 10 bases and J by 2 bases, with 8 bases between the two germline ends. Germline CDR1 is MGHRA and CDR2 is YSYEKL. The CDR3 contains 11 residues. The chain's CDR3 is CAKGDQETQYF. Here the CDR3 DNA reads TGCGCCAAGGGTGATCAAGAGACCCAGTACTTC.

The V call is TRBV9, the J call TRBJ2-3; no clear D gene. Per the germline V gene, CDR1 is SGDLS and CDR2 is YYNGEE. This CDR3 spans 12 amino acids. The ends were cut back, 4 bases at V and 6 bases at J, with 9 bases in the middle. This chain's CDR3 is CASSTNSDTQYF. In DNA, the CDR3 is TGTGCCAGCAGCACCAATTCTGATACGCAGTATTTT.

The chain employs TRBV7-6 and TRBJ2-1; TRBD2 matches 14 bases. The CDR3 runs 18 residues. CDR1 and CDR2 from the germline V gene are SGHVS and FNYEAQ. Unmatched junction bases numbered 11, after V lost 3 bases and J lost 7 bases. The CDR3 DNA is TGTGCCAGCAGCTTGACTAGCGGGAGGGCCAGATCCTTGAATGAGCAGTTCTTC. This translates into CASSLTSGRARSLNEQFF.

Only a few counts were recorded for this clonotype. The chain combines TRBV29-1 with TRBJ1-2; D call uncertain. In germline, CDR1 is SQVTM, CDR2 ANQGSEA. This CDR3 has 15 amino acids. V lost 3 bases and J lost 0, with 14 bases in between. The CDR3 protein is CSVDRKPNSNYGYTF. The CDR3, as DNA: TGCAGCGTTGACCGTAAACCGAATTCTAACTATGGCTACACCTTC.

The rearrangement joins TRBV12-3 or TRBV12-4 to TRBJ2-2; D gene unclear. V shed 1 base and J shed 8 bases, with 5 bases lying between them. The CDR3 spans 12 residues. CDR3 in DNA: TGTGCCAGCAGTTTAGAGCTTGGGGAGCTGTTTTTT. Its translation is CASSLELGELFF.

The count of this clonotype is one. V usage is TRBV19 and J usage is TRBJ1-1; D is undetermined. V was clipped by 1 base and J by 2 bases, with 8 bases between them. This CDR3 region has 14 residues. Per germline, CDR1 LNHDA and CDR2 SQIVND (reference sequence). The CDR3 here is CASSIGGINTEAFF. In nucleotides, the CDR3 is TGTGCCAGTAGTATAGGAGGGATTAACACTGAAGCTTTCTTT.

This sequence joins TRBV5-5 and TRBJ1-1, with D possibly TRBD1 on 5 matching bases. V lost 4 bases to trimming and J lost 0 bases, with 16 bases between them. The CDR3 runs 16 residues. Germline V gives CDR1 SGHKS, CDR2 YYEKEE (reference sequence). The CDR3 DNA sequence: TGTGCCAGCAGCATACACGAGGGGCCGGTGAACACTGAAGCTTTCTTT. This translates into CASSIHEGPVNTEAFF.

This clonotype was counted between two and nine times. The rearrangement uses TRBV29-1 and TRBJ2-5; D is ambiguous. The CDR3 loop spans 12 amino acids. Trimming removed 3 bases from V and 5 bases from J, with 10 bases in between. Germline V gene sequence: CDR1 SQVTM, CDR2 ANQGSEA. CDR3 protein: CSVDRPRETQYF. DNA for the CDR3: TGCAGCGTTGATCGCCCTCGGGAGACCCAGTACTTC.

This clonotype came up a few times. The CDR3, as DNA: TGTGCCAGCAGTTACTGGGTCGCTGGGGCCAACGTCCTGACTTTC. It specifies CASSYWVAGANVLTF. The rearrangement uses TRBV28 and TRBJ2-6; no reliable D call. The V end lost 4 bases, the J end lost 2 bases, and 9 bases lay between the germline ends. CDR1 MDHEN and CDR2 SYDVKM come from the germline V gene. The CDR3 totals 15 residues.

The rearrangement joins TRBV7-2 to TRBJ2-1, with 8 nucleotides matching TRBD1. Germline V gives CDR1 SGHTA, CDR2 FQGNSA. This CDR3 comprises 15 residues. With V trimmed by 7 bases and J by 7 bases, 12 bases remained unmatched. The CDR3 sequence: CASNPGGSVWNEQFF. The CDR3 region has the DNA TGTGCCAGCAACCCAGGGGGCTCGGTTTGGAATGAGCAGTTCTTC.

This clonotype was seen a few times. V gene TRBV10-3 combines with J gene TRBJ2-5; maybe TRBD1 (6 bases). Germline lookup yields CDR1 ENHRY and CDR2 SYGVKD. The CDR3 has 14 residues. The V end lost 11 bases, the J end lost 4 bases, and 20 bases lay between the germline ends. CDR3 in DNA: TGTGCCGCAGGGGCCCAGGGGACAACAGAGACCCAGTACTTC. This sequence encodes CAAGAQGTTETQYF.

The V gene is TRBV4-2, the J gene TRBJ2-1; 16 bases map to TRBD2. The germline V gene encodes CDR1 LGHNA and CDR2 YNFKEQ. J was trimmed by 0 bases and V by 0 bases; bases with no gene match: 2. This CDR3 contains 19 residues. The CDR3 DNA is TGTGCCAGCAGCCAAGAGGGACTAGCGGGGGGGCCCTCCTACAATGAGCAGTTCTTC. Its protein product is CASSQEGLAGGPSYNEQFF.

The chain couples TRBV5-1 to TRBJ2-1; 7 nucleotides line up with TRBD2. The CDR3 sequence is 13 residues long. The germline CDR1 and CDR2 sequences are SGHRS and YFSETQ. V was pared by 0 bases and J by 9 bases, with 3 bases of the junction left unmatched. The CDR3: CASSLASGGEQFF. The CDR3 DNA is TGCGCCAGCAGCTTGGCCTCGGGGGGTGAGCAGTTCTTC.

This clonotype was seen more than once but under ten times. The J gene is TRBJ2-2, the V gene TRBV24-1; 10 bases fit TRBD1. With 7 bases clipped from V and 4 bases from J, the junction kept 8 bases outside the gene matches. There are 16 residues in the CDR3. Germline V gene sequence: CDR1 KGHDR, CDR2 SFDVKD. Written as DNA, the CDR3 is TGTGCCACCAGCCGAGGGACAGGGGACGGCACCGGGGAGCTGTTTTTT. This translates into CATSRGTGDGTGELFF.

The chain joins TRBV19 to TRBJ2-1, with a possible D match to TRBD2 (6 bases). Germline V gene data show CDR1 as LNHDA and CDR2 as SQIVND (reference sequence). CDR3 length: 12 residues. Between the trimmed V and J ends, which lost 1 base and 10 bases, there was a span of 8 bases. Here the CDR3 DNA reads TGTGCCAGTAGTATAGGGCTAGCGGAGCAGTTCTTC. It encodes CASSIGLAEQFF.

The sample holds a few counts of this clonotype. The CDR3: CASRLTGLNEKLFF. The CDR3 nucleotides are TGTGCCAGCAGATTGACAGGTCTGAATGAAAAACTGTTTTTT. The V gene is TRBV12-3 or TRBV12-4, the J gene TRBJ1-4, with TRBD1 as a possible D gene (6 bases). This CDR3 is built from 14 residues. V was trimmed by 6 bases and J by 5 bases, leaving 13 bases between them.

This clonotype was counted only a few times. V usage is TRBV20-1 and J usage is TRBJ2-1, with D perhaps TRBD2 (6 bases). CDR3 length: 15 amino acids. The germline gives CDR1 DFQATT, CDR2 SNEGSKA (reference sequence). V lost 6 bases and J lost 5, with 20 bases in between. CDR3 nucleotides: TGCAGTGCATTCGGGAATTCCAGGAGGGACAATGAGCAGTTCTTC. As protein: CSAFGNSRRDNEQFF.

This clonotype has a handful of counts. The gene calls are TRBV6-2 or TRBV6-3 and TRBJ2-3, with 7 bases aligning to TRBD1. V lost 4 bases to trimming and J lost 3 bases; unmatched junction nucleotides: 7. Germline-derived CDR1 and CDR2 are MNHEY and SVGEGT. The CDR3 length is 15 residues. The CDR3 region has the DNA TGTGCCAGCAGTTCAGGACAGGATGAAACAGATACGCAGTATTTT. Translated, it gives CASSSGQDETDTQYF.

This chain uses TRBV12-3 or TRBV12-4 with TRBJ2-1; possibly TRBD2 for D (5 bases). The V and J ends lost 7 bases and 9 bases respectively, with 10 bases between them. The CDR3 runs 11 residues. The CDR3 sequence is CASMIRGEQFF. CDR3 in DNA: TGTGCCAGCATGATTCGGGGTGAGCAGTTCTTC.

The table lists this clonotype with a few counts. The chain's CDR3 is CAWSSRGTDTEKLFF. The DNA of the CDR3 is TGTGCCTGGAGTTCAAGAGGGACAGATACAGAAAAACTGTTTTTT. The chain carries TRBV30 and TRBJ1-4, with 7 bases that match TRBD1. CDR1 and CDR2 from the germline V gene are GTSNPN and SVGIG (reference sequence). The V gene end was trimmed by 2 bases and the J gene end by 8 bases; junction bases not matched to a gene: 11. This CDR3 region has 15 residues. Filled out from reference TRBV30 and TRBJ1-4, the complete variable domain reads SQTIHQWPATLVQPVGSPLSLECTVEGTSNPNLYWYRQAAGRGLQLLFYSVGIGQISSEVPQNLSASRPQDRQFILSSKKLLLSDSGFYLCAWSSRGTDTEKLFFGSGTQLSVL.